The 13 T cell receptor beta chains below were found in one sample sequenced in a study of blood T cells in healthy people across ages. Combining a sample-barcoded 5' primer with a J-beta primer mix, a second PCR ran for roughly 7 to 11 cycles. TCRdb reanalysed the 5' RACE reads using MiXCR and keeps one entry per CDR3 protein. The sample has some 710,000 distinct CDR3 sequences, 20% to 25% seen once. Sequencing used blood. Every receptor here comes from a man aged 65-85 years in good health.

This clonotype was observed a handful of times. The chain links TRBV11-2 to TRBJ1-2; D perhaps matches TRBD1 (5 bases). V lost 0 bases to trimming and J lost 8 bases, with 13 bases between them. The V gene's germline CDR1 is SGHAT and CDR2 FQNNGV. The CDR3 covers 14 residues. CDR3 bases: TGTGCCAGCAGCTTAGAAATTCTCGGGGCCGGCTACACCTTC. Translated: CASSLEILGAGYTF.

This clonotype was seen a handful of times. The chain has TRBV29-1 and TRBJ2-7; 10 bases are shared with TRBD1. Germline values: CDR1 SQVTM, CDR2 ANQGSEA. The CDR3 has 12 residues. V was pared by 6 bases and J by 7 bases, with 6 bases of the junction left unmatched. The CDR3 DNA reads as TGCAGCGTCCTGGGACAGGGGAATGAGCAGTACTTC. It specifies CSVLGQGNEQYF.

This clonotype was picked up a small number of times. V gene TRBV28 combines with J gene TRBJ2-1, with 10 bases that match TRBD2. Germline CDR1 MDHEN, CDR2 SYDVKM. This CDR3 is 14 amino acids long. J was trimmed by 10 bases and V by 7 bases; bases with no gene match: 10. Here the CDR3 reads CASTLFLAGAEQFF. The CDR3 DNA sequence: TGTGCCAGCACTCTATTTCTAGCGGGAGCGGAGCAGTTCTTC.

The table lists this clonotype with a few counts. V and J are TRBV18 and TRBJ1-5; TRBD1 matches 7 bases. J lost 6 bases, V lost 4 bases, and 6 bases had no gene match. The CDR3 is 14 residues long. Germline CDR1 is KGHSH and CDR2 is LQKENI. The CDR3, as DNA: TGTGCCAGCTCACGACAGGGAAAATTTCAGCCCCAGCATTTT. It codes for CASSRQGKFQPQHF.

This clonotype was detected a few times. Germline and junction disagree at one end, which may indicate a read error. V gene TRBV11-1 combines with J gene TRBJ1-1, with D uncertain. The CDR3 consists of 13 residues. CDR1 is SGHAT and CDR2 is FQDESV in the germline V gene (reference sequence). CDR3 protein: CASSYEGITEAFF. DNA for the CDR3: TGTGCTAGCAGCTACGAGGGCATCACTGAAGCTTTCTTT.

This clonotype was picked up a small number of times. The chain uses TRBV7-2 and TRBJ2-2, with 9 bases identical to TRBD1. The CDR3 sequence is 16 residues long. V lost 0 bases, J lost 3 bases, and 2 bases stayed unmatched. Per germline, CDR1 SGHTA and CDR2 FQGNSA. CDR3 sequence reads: CASSLAGQGYTGELFF. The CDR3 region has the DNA TGTGCCAGCAGCTTAGCGGGACAGGGATACACCGGGGAGCTGTTTTTT.

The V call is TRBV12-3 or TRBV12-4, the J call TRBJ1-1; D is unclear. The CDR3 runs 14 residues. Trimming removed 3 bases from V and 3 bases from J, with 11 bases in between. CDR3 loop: CASSFGQAYTEAFF. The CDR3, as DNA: TGTGCCAGCAGTTTCGGCCAGGCTTACACTGAAGCTTTCTTT.

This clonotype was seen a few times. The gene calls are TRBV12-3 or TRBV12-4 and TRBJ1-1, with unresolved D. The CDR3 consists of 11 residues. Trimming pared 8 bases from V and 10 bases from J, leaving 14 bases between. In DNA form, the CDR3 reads TGTGCCAGCCTAATGGCCGGTTCAGCTTTCTTT. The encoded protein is CASLMAGSAFF.

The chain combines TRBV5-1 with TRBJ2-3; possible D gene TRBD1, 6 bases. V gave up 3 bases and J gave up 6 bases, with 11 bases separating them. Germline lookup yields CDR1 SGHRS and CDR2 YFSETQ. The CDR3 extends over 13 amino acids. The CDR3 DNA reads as TGCGCCAGCAGCTGGACAGCCAGGGATACGCAGTATTTT. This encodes CASSWTARDTQYF.

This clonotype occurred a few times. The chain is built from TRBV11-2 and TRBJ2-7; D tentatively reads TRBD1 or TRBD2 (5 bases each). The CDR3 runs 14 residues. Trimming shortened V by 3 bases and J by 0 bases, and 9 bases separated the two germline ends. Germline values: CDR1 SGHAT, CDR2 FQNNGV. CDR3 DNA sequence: TGTGCCAGCAGCTTCGGGGCTATCTCCTACGAGCAGTACTTC. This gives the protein CASSFGAISYEQYF.

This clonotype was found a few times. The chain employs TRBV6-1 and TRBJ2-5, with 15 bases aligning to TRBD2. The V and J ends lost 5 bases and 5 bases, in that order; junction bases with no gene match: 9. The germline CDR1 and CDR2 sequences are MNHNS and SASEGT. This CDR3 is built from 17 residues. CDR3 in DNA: TGTGCCAGCAGTCCCCTAGGGACTAGCGGGAGGAGGGAGACCCAGTACTTC. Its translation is CASSPLGTSGRRETQYF.

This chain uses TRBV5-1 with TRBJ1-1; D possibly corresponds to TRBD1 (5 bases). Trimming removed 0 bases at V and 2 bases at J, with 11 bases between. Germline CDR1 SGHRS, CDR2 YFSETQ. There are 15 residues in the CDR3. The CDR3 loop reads CASSLVAGPNTEAFF. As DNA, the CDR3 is TGCGCCAGCAGCTTGGTAGCGGGACCTAACACTGAAGCTTTCTTT. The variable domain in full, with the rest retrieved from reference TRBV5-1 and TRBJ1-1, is KAGVTQTPRYLIKTRGQQVTLSCSPISGHRSVSWYQQTPGQGLQFLFEYFSETQRNKGNFPGRFSGRQFSNSRSEMNVSTLELGDSALYLCASSLVAGPNTEAFFGQGTRLTVV.

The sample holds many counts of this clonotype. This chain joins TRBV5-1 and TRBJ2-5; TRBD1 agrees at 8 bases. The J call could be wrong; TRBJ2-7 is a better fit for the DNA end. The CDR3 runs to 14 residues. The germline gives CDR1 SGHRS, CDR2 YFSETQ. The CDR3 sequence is CASSSTGVSVEQYF. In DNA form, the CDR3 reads TGCGCCAGCAGCTCGACAGGGGTATCGGTCGAGCAGTACTTC.